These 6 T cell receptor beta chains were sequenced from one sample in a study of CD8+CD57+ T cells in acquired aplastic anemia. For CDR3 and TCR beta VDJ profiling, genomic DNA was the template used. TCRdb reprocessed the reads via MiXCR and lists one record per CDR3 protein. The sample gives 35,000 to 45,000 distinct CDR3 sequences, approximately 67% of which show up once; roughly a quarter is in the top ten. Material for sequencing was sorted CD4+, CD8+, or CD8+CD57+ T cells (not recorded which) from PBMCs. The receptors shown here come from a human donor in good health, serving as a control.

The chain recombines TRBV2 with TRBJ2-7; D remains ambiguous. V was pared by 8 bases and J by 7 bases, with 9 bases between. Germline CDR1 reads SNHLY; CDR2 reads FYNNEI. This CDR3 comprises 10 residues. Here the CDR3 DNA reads TGTGCCAGCCGCCTTCTGGAGCAGTACGTC. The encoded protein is CASRLLEQYV.

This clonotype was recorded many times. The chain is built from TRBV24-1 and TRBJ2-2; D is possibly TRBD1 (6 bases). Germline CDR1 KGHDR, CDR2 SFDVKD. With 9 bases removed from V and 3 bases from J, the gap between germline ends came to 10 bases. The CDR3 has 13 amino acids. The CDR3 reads CATLAGDTGELFF. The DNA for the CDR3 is TGTGCCACCTTGGCAGGGGACACCGGGGAGCTGTTTTTT.

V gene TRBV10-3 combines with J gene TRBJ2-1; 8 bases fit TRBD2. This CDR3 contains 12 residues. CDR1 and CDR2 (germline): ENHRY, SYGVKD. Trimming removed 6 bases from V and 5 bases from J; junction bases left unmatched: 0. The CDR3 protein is CAISGGDNEQFF. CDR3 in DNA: TGTGCCATCAGCGGGGGGGACAATGAGCAGTTCTTC.

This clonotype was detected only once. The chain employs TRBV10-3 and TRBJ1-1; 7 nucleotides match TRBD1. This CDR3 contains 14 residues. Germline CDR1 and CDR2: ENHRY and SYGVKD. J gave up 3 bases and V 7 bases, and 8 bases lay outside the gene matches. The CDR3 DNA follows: TGTGCCATCACCAGGACAGGTATGGACACTGAAGCTTTCTTT. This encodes CAITRTGMDTEAFF.

The CDR3 region is CSVEGYRGSTEAFF. The DNA of the CDR3 is TGCAGCGTTGAAGGGTACAGGGGGAGCACTGAAGCTTTCTTT. The V gene is TRBV29-1, the J gene TRBJ1-1, with 8 bases fitting TRBD1. The CDR3 sequence is 14 residues long. V lost 1 base and J lost 4; bases outside the gene matches: 5. The germline gives CDR1 SQVTM, CDR2 ANQGSEA.

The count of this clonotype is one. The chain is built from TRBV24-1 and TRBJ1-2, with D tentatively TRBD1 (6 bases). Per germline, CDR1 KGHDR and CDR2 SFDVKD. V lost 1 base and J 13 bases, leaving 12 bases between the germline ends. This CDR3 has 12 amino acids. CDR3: CATSDFWGGVTF. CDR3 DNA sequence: TGTGCCACCAGTGATTTTTGGGGGGGCGTCACCTTC.